The TCR beta chain described here comes from a study of high-grade serous ovarian cancer treatment subgroups (dated by TCRdb to the early 2020s). With regard to the full study: A mean of approximately 14,000 reads and more than 7,000 unique TCR beta rearrangements per sample was generated by sequencing. TCR beta repertoires were profiled in patients with high-grade serous ovarian cancer who were grouped, under a laparoscopic triage algorithm, by complete gross resection or by neoadjuvant chemotherapy response. Of the roughly 30 patients in the cohort, some ten had no residual disease after primary surgery (R0), some ten were excellent NACT responders, and some ten were poor NACT responders. Each patient contributed one primary tumor and two metastatic tumor samples, giving 90 samples in total.

The approximately 100 tumor samples underwent high-throughput TCR profiling with ImmunoSEQ. Per the source publication's procedure: Repertoire diversity metrics included richness (unique productive sequences), clonality, evenness and relatedness; Bhattacharyya coefficient assessed similarity between samples. Conclusions stayed consistent in a sensitivity analysis that left out TCRs with fewer than two reads. Entries here come from immuneACCESS through TCRdb and include only in-frame sequences with V and J called. Some clones fail to appear in such tables; in the studies checked, an unresolved V gene covers under half of the shortfall, and the cause of the remainder is unknown. V and J calls and clone size are as listed in that table; D and trimming were resolved from the DNA. The sample table records around 1,500 clones; approximately 61% of these occur just once. Of the sample, 20% to 30% falls within the top ten clones.

About this clone: Its antigen specificity is not known. Qualities for individual bases were not recorded, and no much larger clone is one base off.

Collection of tumor samples took place before definitive surgery or chemotherapy. Genomic DNA was extracted by the MD Anderson Biospecimen Extraction Resource, and TCR sequencing was done by the MD Anderson Cancer Genomics Laboratory. The CDR3 runs 14 residues from the cysteine to the phenylalanine. Of the read, only the CDR3 DNA is kept; its 42 bases are in frame from base 1. The junction shows trimming of 5 bases on V and 4 bases on J, and the gene matches do not reach 4 bases of it. The germline V gene (reference sequence) provides CDR1 LNHDA and CDR2 SQIVND. The full study reports these points: Neoantigen level correlated positively with TCR clonal relatedness, and copy number variation and mutation load from whole-genome sequencing showed a positive trend with TCR clonal relatedness. Because bulk tumor TCR sequencing provided no spatial information, insight into HGSC tumor complexity and diversity was limited. TCR repertoire analyses were focused on CDR3, and CDR1 and CDR2 were not analyzed. Repertoire similarity between tumors of the same patient ranged about 0.095 to 0.8, whereas almost no similarity was seen between different patients.

Source material: tumor tissue. The rearrangement joined TRBV19 to TRBJ2-7; the central 11 bases match TRBD2. The sequence derives from a human donor with high-grade serous ovarian cancer. The CDR3 sequence is CASSPLAGGYEQYF. The bases read TGTGCCAGTAGTCCTCTAGCGGGAGGTTACGAGCAGTACTTC.